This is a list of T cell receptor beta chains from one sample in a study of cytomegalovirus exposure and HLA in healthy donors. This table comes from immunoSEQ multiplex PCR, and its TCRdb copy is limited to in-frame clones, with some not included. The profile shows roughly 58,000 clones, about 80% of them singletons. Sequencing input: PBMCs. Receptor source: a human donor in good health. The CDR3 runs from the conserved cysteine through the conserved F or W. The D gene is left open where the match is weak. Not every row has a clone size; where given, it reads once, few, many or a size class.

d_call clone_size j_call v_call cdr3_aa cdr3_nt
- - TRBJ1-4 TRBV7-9 CASSLSLNEKLLF TGTGCCAGCAGCTTAAGTCTTAATGAAAAACTGCTTTTT
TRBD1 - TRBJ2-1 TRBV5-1 CASSLALTGGYNEQFF TGCGCCAGCAGCTTGGCCTTGACAGGGGGCTACAATGAGCAGTTCTTC
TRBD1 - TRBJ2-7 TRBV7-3 CASSSGQGDEQYF TGTGCCAGCAGCTCGGGACAGGGGGACGAGCAGTACTTC
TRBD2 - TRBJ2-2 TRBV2 CASKIPSASGSYPTGELFF TGTGCCAGTAAAATCCCCTCGGCTAGCGGGAGTTATCCCACCGGGGAGCTGTTTTTT
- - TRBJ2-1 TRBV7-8 CASSLVWGETGWKPSPQFF TGTGCCAGCAGCTTAGTCTGGGGGGAGACTGGCTGGAAGCCTTCCCCGCAGTTCTTC
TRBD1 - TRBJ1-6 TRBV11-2 CASSSISGGRSYNSPLHF TGTGCCAGCAGCTCTATATCAGGGGGCAGGAGCTATAATTCACCCCTCCACTTT
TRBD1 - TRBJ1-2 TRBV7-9 CASSLEPTGGFVSVYGNTF TGTGCCAGCAGCTTAGAACCCACAGGGGGTTTTGTCTCTGTCTATGGCAACACCTTC
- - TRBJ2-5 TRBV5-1 CASSLSQGGIETQYF TGCGCCAGCAGCTTGTCCCAGGGAGGAATAGAGACCCAGTACTTC
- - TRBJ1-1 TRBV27 CASARDIATEAFF TGTGCCAGCGCTAGGGACATTGCCACTGAAGCTTTCTTT
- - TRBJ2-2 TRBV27 CAIPPRWTGELFF TGTGCCATCCCCCCGCGGTGGACCGGGGAGCTGTTTTTT
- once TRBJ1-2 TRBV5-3 CARSQPKPPGFYGYTF TGTGCCAGAAGTCAGCCCAAACCCCCAGGGTTCTATGGCTACACCTTC
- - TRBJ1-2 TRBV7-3 CASSLTGPVPDTF TGTGCCAGCAGCTTAACGGGGCCGGTCCCCGACACCTTC
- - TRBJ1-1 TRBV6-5 CASRDIREDTEAFF TGTGCCAGCAGGGACATTAGGGAAGACACTGAAGCTTTCTTT
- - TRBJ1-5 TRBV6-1 CASSVQLGGQPQHF TGTGCCAGCAGTGTACAATTAGGCGGTCAGCCCCAGCATTTT
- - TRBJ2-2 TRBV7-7 CASSSSDSTHTGELFF TGTGCTAGCAGCTCCTCGGACTCAACCCACACCGGGGAGCTGTTTTTT
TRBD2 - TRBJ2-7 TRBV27 CASSFYGGARSYEQYF TGTGCCAGCAGTTTCTACGGGGGGGCTAGGTCCTACGAGCAGTACTTC